This T cell receptor (beta chain) comes out of a study of blood T cell repertoires in COVID-19. Across the study: COVID-19 samples collected from the United States, Italy and Spain covered acute and convalescent phases.

The CDR3 runs 16 residues. Using immunoSEQ multiplex PCR, the repertoire was profiled, and TCRdb retains in-frame clones only, with some absent. The table shows some 60,000 clones, with around 92% occurring only once. The sequenced material came from peripheral blood. This chain uses TRBV12-1 with TRBJ2-5; the table's D gene call, TRBD2, was not cross checked with the DNA. TRBV12-1 is labeled a pseudogene. The clonotype originates from a man aged 55 to 70 with acute or convalescent COVID-19. The CDR3 DNA reads TGTGCCAGCAGTTCTAATAAGCGGGAGGAGAGAGAGACCCAGTACTTC. This encodes CASSSNKREERETQYF.